Sequencing of this TCR beta chain was carried out in a study of T cell responses to AZD1222 COVID-19 vaccine. Germline CDR1 is SNHLY and CDR2 is FYNNEI. Trimming shortened V by 8 bases and J by 10 bases, and 18 bases separated the two germline ends. The CDR3 extends over 13 amino acids. Study-level results: Two AZD1222 doses significantly raised spike-specific TCR breadth and depth over controls.

As concerns this clone: Its antigen is unknown.

Generated by immunoSEQ multiplex PCR, the TCRdb table keeps only in-frame clones and is missing some. Altogether around 120,000 clones are present, roughly 91% being singletons, with the ten largest covering approximately 5%. This specimen consisted of peripheral blood, obtained 28 days after the second AZD1222 dose. V gene TRBV2 combines with J gene TRBJ2-1; either TRBD1 or TRBD2 may supply D (5 bases each). The clonotype comes from an adult who received the AZD1222 COVID-19 vaccine. CDR3 protein: CASQSGALGEQFF. CDR3 DNA: TGTGCCAGCCAATCCGGGGCCCTCGGGGAGCAGTTCTTC.